The 14 T cell receptor beta chains given below trace back to one sample, sequenced in a study of shared clonotypes between healthy human individuals. Method: immunoSEQ multiplex PCR; TCRdb's copy keeps in-frame clones and lacks some. The data contain about 2.4 million clones, 93% of them seen just once; the ten biggest clones take up 0.35% to 0.45%. The sample comprised naive CD4+ T cells from PBMCs. Subset described: CD45RA+ positively selected. The receptor source for this set is a man in his late teens or twenties in good health. Some clones in this sample may be carry-over from other donors' samples.

The chain combines TRBV6-1 with TRBJ2-1; 14 bases map to TRBD2. This CDR3 is built from 18 residues. J gave up 4 bases and V 3 bases, and 8 bases lay outside the gene matches. Germline CDR1 MNHNS, CDR2 SASEGT. CDR3 amino acids: CASSELGLAGAEYNEQFF. CDR3 coding DNA: TGTGCCAGCAGTGAGCTGGGACTAGCGGGAGCGGAGTACAATGAGCAGTTCTTC.

This clone was detected only once. The genes are TRBV6-1 and TRBJ2-7; the D gene is possibly TRBD2 (5 bases). CDR1 and CDR2 from the germline V gene are MNHNS and SASEGT. Trimming left V 4 bases short and J 0 bases short, with 13 bases between. This CDR3 contains 15 residues. Here the CDR3 reads CASSGVAFSSYEQYF. For the CDR3, the DNA is TGTGCCAGCAGTGGTGTAGCGTTCAGCTCCTACGAGCAGTACTTC.

The V and J genes are TRBV5-1 and TRBJ2-7, with D perhaps given as TRBD1 or TRBD2 (5 bases each). The CDR3 covers 15 residues. In germline, CDR1 is SGHRS, CDR2 YFSETQ. V gave up 3 bases and J gave up 0 bases, with 13 bases separating them. The CDR3 sequence: CASSSRGSNSYEQYF. CDR3 nucleotide sequence: TGCGCCAGCAGCTCCCGGGGCAGCAACTCCTACGAGCAGTACTTC.

This rearrangement joins TRBV28 to TRBJ1-1, with a tentative D call TRBD1 (5 bases). V was trimmed by 2 bases and J by 4 bases, leaving 23 bases between them. This CDR3 is built from 18 residues. The V gene's germline CDR1 is MDHEN and CDR2 SYDVKM. The CDR3 nucleotides read TGTGCCAGCAGTTTAGTTGAGGGGTTAAGGGGATGGTCCACTGAAGCTTTCTTT. It codes for CASSLVEGLRGWSTEAFF. The full variable domain, completed using reference TRBV28 and TRBJ1-1, is DVKVTQSSRYLVKRTGEKVFLECVQDMDHENMFWYRQDPGLGLRLIYFSYDVKMKEKGDIPEGYSVSREKKERFSLILESASTNQTSMYLCASSLVEGLRGWSTEAFFGQGTRLTVV.

This clone was observed a single time. The V and J genes are TRBV29-1 and TRBJ1-5; 7 nucleotides align to TRBD1. This CDR3 is 14 amino acids long. From germline, CDR1 is SQVTM and CDR2 ANQGSEA. The ends lost 5 bases at V and 5 bases at J; junction bases unmatched: 9. CDR3 bases: TGCAGCGTTAGCGGACAGGCCCCAGATCAGCCCCAGCATTTT. Translated: CSVSGQAPDQPQHF.

The chain links TRBV4-2 to TRBJ2-3; unclear D gene. This CDR3 has 14 amino acids. Deletions cut 0 bases from V and 3 bases from J, with 7 bases between. CDR1 is LGHNA, CDR2 YNFKEQ, per germline. CDR3 sequence reads: CASSQEARTDTQYF. CDR3 coding DNA: TGTGCCAGCAGCCAAGAGGCCCGAACAGATACGCAGTATTTT.

To note about this clone: Other DNA sequences in this sample translate to the same CDR3. The J gene is TRBJ2-7, the V gene TRBV5-1, with D possibly matching TRBD1 (6 bases). The CDR3 covers 14 residues. Germline loops: CDR1 SGHRS, CDR2 YFSETQ. V was clipped by 0 bases and J by 4 bases, with 11 bases between them. The CDR3 region is CASSLGGQGYEQYF. The CDR3 DNA is TGCGCCAGCAGCTTGGGAGGGCAGGGGTACGAGCAGTACTTC.

The chain joins TRBV11-2 to TRBJ2-2, with 10 bases aligning to TRBD2. Germline V CDR1 and CDR2: SGHAT, FQNNGV. The CDR3 extends over 17 amino acids. V trimming: 5 bases; J trimming: 5 bases; junction bases outside the gene matches: 11. In DNA form, the CDR3 reads TGTGCCAGCAGCCTAGCGCGGCTAGCGGGAGAAACCGGGGAGCTGTTTTTT. This sequence encodes CASSLARLAGETGELFF.

This chain links TRBV6-5 with TRBJ2-2; D gene unclear. CDR3 length: 15 amino acids. V dropped 2 bases and J dropped 6 bases, with 13 bases sitting between them. Germline V lookup: CDR1 MNHEY, CDR2 SVGAGI. The CDR3 bases are TGTGCCAGCAGTTACGGAGCTAGAGTGTCCGGGGAGCTGTTTTTT. Protein sequence: CASSYGARVSGELFF.

This chain connects TRBV29-1 to TRBJ2-5; 9 bases map to TRBD1. The CDR3 is 13 residues long. The germline gives CDR1 SQVTM, CDR2 ANQGSEA. Trimming at V came to 6 bases and at J to 5 bases, leaving 7 bases not matched to a gene. CDR3 sequence: CSVGTGWGETQYF. CDR3 coding DNA: TGCAGCGTGGGGACAGGGTGGGGGGAGACCCAGTACTTC. The complete variable domain, with remaining parts taken from reference TRBV29-1 and TRBJ2-5, reads SAVISQKPSRDICQRGTSLTIQCQVDSQVTMMFWYRQQPGQSLTLIATANQGSEATYESGFVIDKFPISRPNLTFSTLTVSNMSPEDSSIYLCSVGTGWGETQYFGPGTRLLVL.

The chain employs TRBV7-9 and TRBJ2-7; D may match TRBD1 or TRBD2 (6 bases each). The CDR3 extends over 15 amino acids. Trimming took off 2 bases at V and 2 bases at J, with 13 bases between the two ends. The germline gives CDR1 SEHNR, CDR2 FQNEAQ (reference sequence). In nucleotides, the CDR3 is TGTGCCAGCAGCTTATTAGGGGGGCTGGCCTACGAGCAGTACTTC. Amino acids: CASSLLGGLAYEQYF.

V and J are TRBV28 and TRBJ2-3; TRBD2 matches 10 bases. Trimming at V came to 6 bases and at J to 1 base, leaving 22 bases not matched to a gene. Per the germline V gene, CDR1 is MDHEN and CDR2 is SYDVKM. The length of the CDR3 is 21 residues. DNA of the CDR3: TGTGCCAGCAGCCCGAGTTTAGGGGATACTAGCGGGAAGGGCGGCACAGATACGCAGTATTTT. Translating gives CASSPSLGDTSGKGGTDTQYF.

V is TRBV7-3 and J is TRBJ2-5, with D possibly being TRBD1 (5 bases). Trimming removed 5 bases from V and 4 bases from J, with 11 bases in between. This CDR3 has 13 residues. Germline CDR1 reads SGHTA; CDR2 reads FQGTGA. The CDR3 coding sequence is TGTGCCAGCAGCAAGGGGCACGGAGAGACCCAGTACTTC. It codes for CASSKGHGETQYF.

CDR3 loop: CASSPSDSAGLGFF. CDR3 nucleotides: TGTGCCAGCTCACCTAGTGACAGCGCGGGCCTCGGGTTCTTC. The rearrangement links TRBV18 to TRBJ2-1; D is perhaps TRBD1 or TRBD2 (5 bases each). In germline, CDR1 is KGHSH, CDR2 LQKENI. The CDR3 length is 14 residues. V lost 3 bases and J lost 15, with 21 bases in between.